The 7 T cell receptor beta chains presented below share a single source sample, sequenced in a study of shared clonotypes between healthy human individuals. As defined, naive CD8 cells were CD45RO-negative and positively selected for CCR7, with terminally differentiated effector memory CD45RA+ cells excluded. Sequenced by immunoSEQ multiplex PCR; TCRdb stores in-frame clones only, minus some. This repertoire shows millions of clones, 85% to 95% found once; its top ten account for roughly 1.1%. Sequenced input: naive CD8+ T cells sorted from blood. All receptors come from a man aged 18 to 29 in good health.

V is TRBV6-5 and J is TRBJ2-7; D possibly matches TRBD1 or TRBD2 (5 bases each). Between the trimmed V and J ends, which lost 4 bases and 0 bases, there was a span of 13 bases. The V gene's germline CDR1 is MNHEY and CDR2 SVGAGI. This CDR3 has 15 amino acids. The CDR3 here is CASSFGTMGSYEQYF. CDR3 in DNA: TGTGCCAGCAGTTTTGGGACCATGGGCTCCTACGAGCAGTACTTC.

This clone was counted a single time. This sample includes further DNA sequences coding for the same CDR3. The rearrangement uses TRBV5-6 and TRBJ1-3; D unclear. Germline-derived CDR1 and CDR2 are SGHDT and YYEEEE. V was shortened by 2 bases and J by 4 bases, with 4 bases between the two germline ends. The CDR3 is made up of 12 amino acids. The CDR3 DNA follows: TGTGCCAGCAGCTTTTCAGGAAACACCATATATTTT. Translation: CASSFSGNTIYF.

The sample holds one count of this clone. CDR3 coding DNA: TGTGCCAGCAGACCTAAACCGGACAGATACTACGAGCAGTACTTC. Protein: CASRPKPDRYYEQYF. The chain has TRBV6-5 and TRBJ2-7, with a weak D call TRBD1 (6 bases). This CDR3 contains 15 residues. V lost 6 bases, J lost 3 bases, and 18 bases lay in between. Germline CDR1 reads MNHEY; CDR2 reads SVGAGI.

This chain joins TRBV5-4 and TRBJ2-5; TRBD2 matches 8 bases. The CDR3 loop spans 14 amino acids. Losses at the gene ends were 5 bases for V and 3 bases for J; bases not matched to a gene: 6. The germline CDR1 and CDR2 sequences are SGHNT and YYREEE (reference sequence). The CDR3 loop reads CASRRLAYEETQYF. In DNA form, the CDR3 reads TGTGCCAGCAGGCGACTAGCGTATGAAGAGACCCAGTACTTC.

V gene TRBV5-1 combines with J gene TRBJ2-1; TRBD1 agrees at 7 bases. V was clipped by 7 bases and J by 8 bases; unmatched bases: 12. CDR3 length: 14 amino acids. Germline V gives CDR1 SGHRS, CDR2 YFSETQ. CDR3 DNA: TGCGCCAGCTCCGTACAGGGGATGGGAGATGAGCAGTTCTTC. Protein: CASSVQGMGDEQFF.

Regarding this clone: Additional DNA sequences in this sample encode the identical CDR3. The chain uses TRBV9 and TRBJ2-7, with D unresolved. The germline V gene encodes CDR1 SGDLS and CDR2 YYNGEE. The CDR3 has 13 residues. The V end was cut by 0 bases, the J end by 3 bases, with 7 bases between. CDR3 sequence reads: CASSVGDGYEQYF. DNA of the CDR3: TGTGCCAGCAGCGTAGGTGATGGCTACGAGCAGTACTTC.

The chain combines TRBV30 with TRBJ1-2; D gene unclear. The CDR3 has 17 residues. The germline CDR1 and CDR2 sequences are GTSNPN and SVGIG (reference sequence). V was trimmed by 3 bases and J by 2 bases, leaving 22 bases between them. The CDR3 region is CAWRPSIRRTDNYGYTF. CDR3 DNA: TGTGCCTGGAGACCCTCGATTAGAAGGACGGACAACTATGGCTACACCTTC.